This entry concerns a single TCR beta chain. The data belong to a study of PD-L1 blockade in urothelial cancer. About the research overall: Researchers found blood samples held a median of approximately 150,000 T cells.

Time point reported: peripheral blood 6 weeks after treatment start. Per germline, CDR1 SGDLS and CDR2 YYNGEE. The CDR3 consists of 20 residues. The ends lost 0 bases at V and 1 base at J; junction bases unmatched: 15. Synthetic spike-ins, TCR analog templates, were added into each PCR. Libraries were prepared by immunoSEQ multiplex PCR; TCRdb keeps only in-frame clonotypes and omits some of them. The sample has 40,000 to 55,000 clones, around 87% seen once; the top ten hold about 9.4%. The source was PBMCs, collected around atezolizumab (anti-PD-L1) treatment. This rearrangement joins TRBV9 to TRBJ1-1; 10 bases fit TRBD1. This TCR derives from a man aged 60 to 69 with urothelial cancer. This chain's CDR3 is CASSVADRQGAQEANTEAFF. The CDR3 DNA reads as TGTGCCAGCAGCGTAGCCGACCGACAGGGGGCGCAAGAGGCGAACACTGAAGCTTTCTTT.